There are a few counts of the clone carrying this TCR beta chain. Its antigen is as yet unknown. These data originate in a study of T cells after yellow fever vaccination. Across the study: SMART-Seq v4 Ultra Low Input served to prepare low-cell-number fractions.

Researchers made TCR cDNA using 5'RACE template switching, and this step added a universal primer site and UMIs. TCRdb reanalysed the 5' RACE reads using MiXCR and keeps one entry per CDR3 protein. The repertoire has hundreds of thousands of distinct CDR3 sequences, about 4% of them found once; the top ten carry approximately 23%. Study outcomes and limitations: A faster peak, day 5 versus 15, was reached by the weaker secondary response.

Germline V gene lookup returns CDR1 SGHTA and CDR2 FQGNSA. The length of the CDR3 is 14 residues. The V gene lost 4 bases and the J gene lost 5 bases, with 14 bases spanning the gap. The sequences come from PBMCs, collected 5 days after the yellow fever booster vaccination. The rearrangement links TRBV7-2 to TRBJ1-1; no clear D gene. The receptor was isolated from a man younger than 35 who received the YFV17D yellow fever vaccine. The CDR3 sequence is CASSSSLGGTEAFF. The CDR3 DNA is TGTGCCAGCAGCTCCAGTCTAGGAGGGACTGAAGCTTTCTTT.